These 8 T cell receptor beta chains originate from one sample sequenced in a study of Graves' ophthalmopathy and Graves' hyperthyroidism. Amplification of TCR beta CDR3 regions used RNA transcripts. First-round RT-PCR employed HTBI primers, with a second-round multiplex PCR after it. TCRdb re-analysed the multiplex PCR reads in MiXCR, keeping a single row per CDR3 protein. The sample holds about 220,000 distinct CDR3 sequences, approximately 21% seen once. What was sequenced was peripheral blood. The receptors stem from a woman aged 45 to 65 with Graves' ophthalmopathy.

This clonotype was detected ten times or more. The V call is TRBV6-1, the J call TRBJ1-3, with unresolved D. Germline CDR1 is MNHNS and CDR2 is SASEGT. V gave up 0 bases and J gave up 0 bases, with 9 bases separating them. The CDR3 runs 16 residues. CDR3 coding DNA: TGTGCCAGCAGTGAAGCGGTACGGAGCTCTGGAAACACCATATATTTT. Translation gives CASSEAVRSSGNTIYF.

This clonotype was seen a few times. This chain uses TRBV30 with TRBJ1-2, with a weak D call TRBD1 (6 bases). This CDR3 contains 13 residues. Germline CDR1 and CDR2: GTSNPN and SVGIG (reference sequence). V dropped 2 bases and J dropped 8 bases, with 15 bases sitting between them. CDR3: CAWSRQAREGYTF. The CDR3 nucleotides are TGTGCCTGGAGTCGACAGGCCCGGGAGGGCTACACCTTC.

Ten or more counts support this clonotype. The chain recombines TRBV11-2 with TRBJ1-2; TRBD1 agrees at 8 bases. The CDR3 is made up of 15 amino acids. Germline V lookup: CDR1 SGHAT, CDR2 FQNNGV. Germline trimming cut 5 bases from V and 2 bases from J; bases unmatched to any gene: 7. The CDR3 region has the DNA TGTGCCAGCAGCCTGGGCCGGACAGGGAACTATGGCTACACCTTC. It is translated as CASSLGRTGNYGYTF.

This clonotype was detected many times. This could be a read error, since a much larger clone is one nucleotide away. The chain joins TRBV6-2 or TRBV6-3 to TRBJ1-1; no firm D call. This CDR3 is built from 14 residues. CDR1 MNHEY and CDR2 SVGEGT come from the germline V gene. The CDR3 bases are TGTGCCAGCAGTTCTCTTTCCAGGAACACTGAAGTTTTCTTT. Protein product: CASSSLSRNTEVFF.

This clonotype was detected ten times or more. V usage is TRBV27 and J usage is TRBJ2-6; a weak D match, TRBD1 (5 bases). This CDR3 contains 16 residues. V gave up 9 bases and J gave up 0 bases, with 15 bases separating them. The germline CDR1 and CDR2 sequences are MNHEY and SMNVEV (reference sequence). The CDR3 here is CASSSNRFSGANVLTF. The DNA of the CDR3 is TGTGCCAGTTCCTCGAACAGGTTCTCTGGGGCCAACGTCCTGACTTTC.

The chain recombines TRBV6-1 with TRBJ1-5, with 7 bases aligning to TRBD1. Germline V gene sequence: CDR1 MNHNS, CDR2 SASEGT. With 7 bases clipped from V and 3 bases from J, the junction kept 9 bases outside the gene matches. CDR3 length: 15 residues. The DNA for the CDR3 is TGTGCCAGCACCGAATCAGGGGGACCCAATCAGCCCCAGCATTTT. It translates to CASTESGGPNQPQHF.

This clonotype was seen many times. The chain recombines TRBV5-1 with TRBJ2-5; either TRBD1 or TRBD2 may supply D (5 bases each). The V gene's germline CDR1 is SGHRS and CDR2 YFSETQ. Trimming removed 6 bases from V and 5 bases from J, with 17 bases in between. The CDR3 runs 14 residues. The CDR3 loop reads CASTPWGEGETQYF. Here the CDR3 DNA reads TGCGCCAGCACCCCGTGGGGAGAGGGGGAGACCCAGTACTTC.

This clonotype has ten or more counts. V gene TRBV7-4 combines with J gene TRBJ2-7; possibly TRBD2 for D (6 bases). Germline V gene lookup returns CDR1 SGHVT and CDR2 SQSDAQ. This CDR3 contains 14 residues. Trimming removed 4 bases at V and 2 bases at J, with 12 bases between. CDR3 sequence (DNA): TGTGCCAGCAGCTGCCGGGACTTCCCCTACGAGCAGTACTTC. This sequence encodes CASSCRDFPYEQYF.